This passage covers 15 T cell receptor beta chains from one sample sequenced in a study of T cell clusters in autoimmune cytopenias. Multiplex touch-down PCR amplified TRB using TRB-A and TRB-B pools in one tube. One entry per CDR3 protein, without DNA, is what TCRdb gives after re-calling the multiplex PCR reads. Its table records around 4,200 distinct CDR3 sequences. Roughly 40,000 genome equivalents of blood DNA were amplified for TRB. Source material: peripheral blood. Receptors were obtained from a human donor with an autoimmune cytopenia or autoimmune hepatitis (not recorded which).

The J gene is TRBJ1-5, the V gene TRBV6-5. Germline values: CDR1 MNHEY, CDR2 SVGAGI. The CDR3 runs to 15 residues. CDR3 amino acids: CASSEVGISNQPQHF.

The rearrangement joins TRBV5-1 to TRBJ1-4; the TCRdb D gene call, TRBD1, has no DNA to confirm it. CDR1 SGHRS and CDR2 YFSETQ come from the germline V gene. CDR3 length equals 18 residues. The CDR3 loop reads CASSIGRQGAGANEKLFF. Together with reference TRBV5-1 and TRBJ1-4, the CDR3 gives the full variable domain: KAGVTQTPRYLIKTRGQQVTLSCSPISGHRSVSWYQQTPGQGLQFLFEYFSETQRNKGNFPGRFSGRQFSNSRSEMNVSTLELGDSALYLCASSIGRQGAGANEKLFFGSGTQLSVL.

The J gene is TRBJ2-3, the V gene TRBV4-3; TCRdb calls TRBD1, which cannot be checked without DNA. CDR1 is LGHNA, CDR2 YSLEER, per germline. The CDR3 extends over 16 amino acids. CDR3 loop: CASSQVRRGNTDTQYF.

According to its frequency, this clonotype is medium-sized (0.01 to 0.1%). The chain joins TRBV12-3 or TRBV12-4 to TRBJ1-1. CDR3 length: 13 amino acids. CDR3 protein: CASSLGPSTEAFF.

The chain joins TRBV6-1 to TRBJ2-1; the TCRdb D gene call, TRBD2, has no DNA to confirm it. Germline V gives CDR1 MNHNS, CDR2 SASEGT. The CDR3 sequence is 16 residues long. The CDR3 here is CASSLNRTTSGNEQFF.

The chain recombines TRBV20-1 with TRBJ1-1; absent DNA, TCRdb's TRBD1 call cannot be checked. Germline V gene data show CDR1 as DFQATT and CDR2 as SNEGSKA (reference sequence). The length of the CDR3 is 15 residues. Here the CDR3 reads CSARMGTGGWTEAFF.

This clonotype is classed as medium-sized by frequency. The gene calls are TRBV18 and TRBJ2-7. Germline V gene lookup returns CDR1 KGHSH and CDR2 LQKENI. The CDR3 runs 16 residues. The CDR3: CASSPPSAGAFYEQYF. Drawing the rest from reference TRBV18 and TRBJ2-7, the complete variable domain is NAGVMQNPRHLVRRRGQEARLRCSPMKGHSHVYWYRQLPEEGLKFMVYLQKENIIDESGMPKERFSAEFPKEGPSILRIQQVVRGDSAAYFCASSPPSAGAFYEQYFGPGTRLTVT.

This clonotype is labeled medium-sized (0.01 to 0.1%) based on frequency. V usage is TRBV5-6 and J usage is TRBJ2-1. The CDR3 spans 14 residues. Germline-derived CDR1 and CDR2 are SGHDT and YYEEEE. CDR3 sequence reads: CASRSGVWYNEQFF.

This chain links TRBV12-3 or TRBV12-4 with TRBJ2-5; TCRdb proposes TRBD1, but this gene call is untestable without DNA. This CDR3 has 15 residues. CDR3: CASSFVGQGAYEQYF.

This clonotype is identified as medium-sized (0.01 to 0.1%) from frequency. V and J are TRBV19 and TRBJ1-2; TCRdb's D call, TRBD1, is unchecked because there is no DNA. CDR3 length: 14 amino acids. Looked up from germline, CDR1 is LNHDA and CDR2 is SQIVND (reference sequence). This chain's CDR3 is CASTEQGRNYGYTF.

The chain links TRBV6-2 or TRBV6-3 to TRBJ2-2; TCRdb picks TRBD1, but there is no DNA to check that call. In germline, CDR1 is MNHEY, CDR2 SVGEGT. The CDR3 totals 15 residues. The CDR3 reads CASRWDRANTGELFF.

The chain recombines TRBV18 with TRBJ1-1. The CDR3 totals 14 residues. Germline-derived CDR1 and CDR2 are KGHSH and LQKENI. The CDR3 sequence: CASSTEVMNTEAFF.

Considering frequency, this clonotype is large (0.1 to 1%). The V and J genes are TRBV29-1 and TRBJ2-3; TCRdb's assignment of TRBD2 cannot be checked, as there is no DNA. CDR3 size: 13 residues. Germline assignment: CDR1 SQVTM and CDR2 ANQGSEA. CDR3 sequence reads: CSSLAGSTDTQYF.

The CDR3 is CASSFVGESNQPQHF. The chain has TRBV7-9 and TRBJ1-5; TCRdb picks TRBD1, but there is no DNA to check that call. The CDR3 contains 15 residues. Per the germline V gene, CDR1 is SEHNR and CDR2 is FQNEAQ (reference sequence).

J is TRBJ1-1 and V is TRBV5-1; TCRdb's D gene call, TRBD1, goes unchecked for lack of DNA. The CDR3 is made up of 14 amino acids. Germline V gene lookup returns CDR1 SGHRS and CDR2 YFSETQ. The CDR3 loop is CASQMTGLNTEAFF.